The rows below give T cell receptor beta chains drawn from one sample of a study of cytomegalovirus exposure and HLA in healthy donors. Generated by immunoSEQ multiplex PCR, the TCRdb table keeps only in-frame clones and is missing some. The sample records some 200,000 clones, around 75% being singletons. Input material: PBMCs. Receptors originate from a woman in her thirties in good health and CMV-seronegative. Both conserved end residues are part of each CDR3. The order of the fields is J gene, D gene, V gene, clone size, CDR3 DNA, CDR3 protein. The D gene is left open where the match is weak. Clone size is given for some rows only: seen once, a few or many times, or a class if the clone is expanded.

>TRBJ2-5|.|TRBV21-1|.
TGTGCCAGCAGCAAAGGGGTCAGCGCGGGGACCCAGTACTTC
CASSKGVSAGTQYF
>TRBJ1-2|.|TRBV9|.
TGTGCCAGCAGCGTAGGCGGGTTTCCTAGCTATGGCTACACCTTC
CASSVGGFPSYGYTF
>TRBJ2-7|.|TRBV27|.
TGTGCCAGCAGTTGGCCCGAGCAGTACTTC
CASSWPEQYF
>TRBJ2-7|.|TRBV5-6|.
TGTGCCAGCAGCTTTGGAGGGCGCGAGCAGTACTTC
CASSFGGREQYF
>TRBJ2-2|.|TRBV4-3|.
TGCGCCAGCAGCCAGGGACTTTATAACACCGGGGAGCTGTTTTTT
CASSQGLYNTGELFF
>TRBJ2-7|TRBD1|TRBV5-1|.
TGCGCCAGCAGCCCTACCCCGGGACAGGGTGTCTACGAGCAGTACTTC
CASSPTPGQGVYEQYF
>TRBJ1-1|.|TRBV19|.
TGTGCCAGTAGTATAGTAGGGGTAATGAACACTGAAGCTTTCTTT
CASSIVGVMNTEAFF
>TRBJ2-7|TRBD1|TRBV2|.
TGTGCCAGCAGTGAAGCCGGGACAGCGCCCTACGAGCAGTACTTC
CASSEAGTAPYEQYF
>TRBJ2-1|TRBD1|TRBV2|.
TGTGCCAGCAGGGGACAGGCCATCTACAATGAGCAGTTCTTC
CASRGQAIYNEQFF
>TRBJ2-1|TRBD1|TRBV18|.
TGTGCCAGCTCGCCCGGACAGGACAATGAGCAGTTCTTC
CASSPGQDNEQFF
>TRBJ2-1|TRBD2|TRBV30|.
TGTGCCTGGAGGCTAGCGGGAGTGAACAATGAGCAGTTCTTC
CAWRLAGVNNEQFF
>TRBJ2-5|TRBD1|TRBV6-1|once
TGTGCCAGTCCGAGGGACAGGGGAGAGACCCAGTACTTC
CASPRDRGETQYF
>TRBJ1-1|TRBD1|TRBV5-1|.
TGCGCCAGCAGCCGGGCGACAGGGATTGACTATGCAGCTTTCTTT
CASSRATGIDYAAFF
>TRBJ1-1|.|TRBV7-8|few
TGTGCCAGCAGCTCGGGACTTGAAGCTTTCTTT
CASSSGLEAFF
>TRBJ2-7|.|TRBV11-2|.
TGTGCCACCCAGGGTCTCGGGCGATACGAGCAGTACTTC
CATQGLGRYEQYF
>TRBJ2-5|.|TRBV5-1|few
TGCGCCAGCAGTTTGACGGTAGAGACCCAGTACTTC
CASSLTVETQYF
>TRBJ1-2|TRBD1|TRBV5-1|few
TGCGCCAGCAGCTTGGCCCCTGGACAGGGGCGCGAGGAATTC
CASSLAPGQGREEF